This paragraph covers one T cell receptor beta chain sequence. As yet, its antigen is unknown. Other DNA sequences in this sample translate to the same CDR3. The ends were cut back, 1 base at V and 5 bases at J, with 6 bases in the middle. CDR3 size: 13 residues. Germline V gene data show CDR1 as SEHNR and CDR2 as FQNEAQ (reference sequence). Here immunoSEQ multiplex PCR was the method, and the copy in TCRdb shows in-frame clones only, minus some. Here the sample spans around 1,000,000 clones, around 77% being singletons. The data were taken from a study of shared clonotypes between healthy human individuals. Study observations and caveats: The small donor group covered limited genetic and exposure diversity. A generally larger estimated richness was seen in naive subsets than in memory subsets.

Sequencing used memory CD4+ T cells from PBMCs. Specified subset: CD45RA-negative fraction. The genes are TRBV7-9 and TRBJ2-1; D not certain. The sequence came from a man aged 18 to 30 in good health. Some clones in this sample may be carry-over from other donors' samples. In DNA, the CDR3 is TGTGCCAGCAGCTTAGGACAAAACAATGAGCAGTTCTTC. It codes for CASSLGQNNEQFF.